This T cell receptor beta chain was recovered during a study of shared clonotypes between healthy human individuals. Within Nashville, Tennessee resided all donors, each a Caucasian adult. Per germline, CDR1 SGHVS and CDR2 FQNEAQ. CDR3 size: 15 residues. V lost 6 bases to trimming and J lost 5 bases, with 18 bases between them. Assay execution proceeded at the deep level. Only in-frame clones appear in the TCRdb table, and some are missing; sequencing was by immunoSEQ multiplex PCR. The sample lists more than 900,000 clones; 78% were seen once. A remark on this clone: Its antigen is still unknown.

Study findings and constraints: The study generally estimated greater richness for naive than memory subsets. Non-shared clonotypes displayed generation probabilities falling below those of clonotypes present in all four donors.

The receptor was derived from a man between 18 and 35 years old in good health. Some clones in this sample may be carry-over from other donors' samples. The chain couples TRBV7-8 to TRBJ2-3; D call uncertain. The specimen sequenced was memory CD4+ T cells from PBMCs. Subset meaning: CD45RA-negative fraction. For the CDR3, the DNA is TGTGCCAGCAGGCCACGACCGGGCGGTTTAGATACGCAGTATTTT. Translated: CASRPRPGGLDTQYF.